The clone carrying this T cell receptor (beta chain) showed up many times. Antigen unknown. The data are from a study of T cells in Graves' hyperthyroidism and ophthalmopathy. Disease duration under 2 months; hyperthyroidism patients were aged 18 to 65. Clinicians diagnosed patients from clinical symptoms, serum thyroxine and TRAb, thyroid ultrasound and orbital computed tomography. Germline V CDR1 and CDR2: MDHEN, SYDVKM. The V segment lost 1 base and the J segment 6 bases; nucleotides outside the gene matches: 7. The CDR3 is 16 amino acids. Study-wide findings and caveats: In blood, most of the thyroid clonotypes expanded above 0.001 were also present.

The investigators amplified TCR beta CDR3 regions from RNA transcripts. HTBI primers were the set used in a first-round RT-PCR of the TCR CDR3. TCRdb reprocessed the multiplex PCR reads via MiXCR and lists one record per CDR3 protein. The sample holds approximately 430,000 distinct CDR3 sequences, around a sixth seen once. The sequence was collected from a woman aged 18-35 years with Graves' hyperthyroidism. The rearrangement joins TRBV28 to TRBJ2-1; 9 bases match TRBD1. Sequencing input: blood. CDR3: CASSLYRDRGFNEQFF. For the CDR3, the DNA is TGTGCCAGCAGTTTATACCGTGACAGGGGGTTCAATGAGCAGTTCTTC.